The 32 T cell receptor beta chains below come from one sample, sequenced in a study of T cells in localized non-small cell lung cancer. Clones were read by immunoSEQ multiplex PCR, and TCRdb kept only the in-frame ones, dropping some. The sample shows approximately 16,000 clones, around 85% of them seen only once. Sequencing used peripheral blood, obtained before any cancer treatment. These receptors originate from a female donor over 55 with stage I squamous cell lung carcinoma.

The chain has TRBV11-3 and TRBJ2-2, with 7 bases identical to TRBD1. This CDR3 comprises 16 residues. Germline loops: CDR1 SGHNT, CDR2 YENEEA. V lost 6 bases and J lost 5; bases outside the gene matches: 12. In DNA, the CDR3 is TGTGCCAGCAGTTTGGCCAAACAGGGGCCTACCGGGGAGCTGTTTTTT. Protein sequence: CASSLAKQGPTGELFF.

The rearrangement uses TRBV29-1 and TRBJ2-7; 9 nucleotides line up with TRBD1. V lost 0 bases to trimming and J lost 5 bases; unmatched junction nucleotides: 11. CDR1 and CDR2 from the germline V gene are SQVTM and ANQGSEA. The CDR3 is 16 residues long. CDR3: CSVEDLRTGESNEQYF. CDR3 nucleotide sequence: TGCAGCGTTGAAGATCTTCGGACAGGGGAAAGTAACGAGCAGTACTTC.

J is TRBJ2-3 and V is TRBV5-1; D perhaps matches TRBD2 (6 bases). Deletions cut 2 bases from V and 0 bases from J, with 13 bases between. Per germline, CDR1 SGHRS and CDR2 YFSETQ. The CDR3 contains 16 residues. DNA of the CDR3: TGCGCCAGCAGCTTCCTGGGGGGAGGTAGCACAGATACGCAGTATTTT. Its translation is CASSFLGGGSTDTQYF.

This clone was found once. V usage is TRBV9 and J usage is TRBJ1-2; 7 bases are shared with TRBD1. This CDR3 comprises 15 residues. Germline trimming cut 6 bases from V and 0 bases from J; bases unmatched to any gene: 8. Germline V CDR1 and CDR2: SGDLS, YYNGEE. CDR3 nucleotides: TGTGCCAGCATCTTATCGGACAGGACTAACTATGGCTACACCTTC. This gives the protein CASILSDRTNYGYTF.

The chain couples TRBV14 to TRBJ2-1; the match to TRBD2 covers 11 bases. The CDR3 runs 15 residues. J lost 6 bases, V lost 4 bases, and 5 bases had no gene match. CDR1 is SGHDN, CDR2 FVKESK, per germline. The CDR3 DNA sequence: TGTGCCAGCAGCCCACTAGCGGGAGCTCCCAATGAGCAGTTCTTC. It encodes CASSPLAGAPNEQFF.

The rearrangement uses TRBV9 and TRBJ2-1; possibly TRBD2 for D (6 bases). CDR3 size: 15 residues. Germline V lookup: CDR1 SGDLS, CDR2 YYNGEE. V lost 4 bases and J 8 bases, leaving 19 bases between the germline ends. CDR3 protein: CASSTRGQGVDEQFF. Written as DNA, the CDR3 is TGTGCCAGCAGCACGCGGGGCCAGGGTGTGGATGAGCAGTTCTTC.

The gene calls are TRBV6-5 and TRBJ1-4; TRBD1 aligns across 7 bases. CDR1 MNHEY and CDR2 SVGAGI come from the germline V gene. CDR3 size: 13 residues. The J segment lost 7 bases and the V segment lost 6 bases, leaving 5 bases of the junction unmatched. CDR3 nucleotides: TGTGCCAGCAGAAGGGGGCAAAGTGAAAAACTGTTTTTT. This gives the protein CASRRGQSEKLFF.

The chain couples TRBV2 to TRBJ1-2; D possibly corresponds to TRBD1 (5 bases). Trimming left V 6 bases short and J 1 base short, with 12 bases between. This CDR3 region has 14 residues. CDR1 and CDR2 from the germline V gene are SNHLY and FYNNEI. The CDR3 spells CASRPTEFNYGYTF. The CDR3 DNA sequence: TGTGCCAGCAGACCGACAGAATTTAACTATGGCTACACCTTC.

This clone appeared a single time. The CDR3 is CASGTGYTDTQYF. The CDR3 nucleotides are TGTGCCAGCGGGACGGGCTACACAGATACGCAGTATTTT. The rearrangement joins TRBV7-8 to TRBJ2-3; either TRBD1 or TRBD2 may supply D (5 bases each). Trimming left V 8 bases short and J 2 bases short, with 11 bases between. The CDR3 totals 13 residues. Per germline, CDR1 SGHVS and CDR2 FQNEAQ.

The gene calls are TRBV7-8 and TRBJ1-2; 10 nucleotides match TRBD1. The CDR3 runs 13 residues. CDR1 is SGHVS, CDR2 FQNEAQ, per germline. V trimming: 6 bases; J trimming: 14 bases; junction bases outside the gene matches: 12. CDR3 DNA: TGTGCCAGCAGTCTCACGGACAGGGGGGAAAAGACCTTC. Translating gives CASSLTDRGEKTF.

This rearrangement joins TRBV29-1 to TRBJ2-3, with D uncertain. There are 12 residues in the CDR3. V lost 7 bases and J lost 3, with 11 bases in between. Germline assignment: CDR1 SQVTM and CDR2 ANQGSEA. The CDR3 DNA is TGCAGCGCTGGACCCCTAACAGATACGCAGTATTTT. This codes for CSAGPLTDTQYF.

This clone has just one count. The rearrangement uses TRBV29-1 and TRBJ1-1; unclear D gene. V lost 4 bases and J lost 2, with 11 bases in between. The CDR3 runs 13 residues. Germline-derived CDR1 and CDR2 are SQVTM and ANQGSEA. The CDR3 nucleotides read TGCAGCGTTGTGGGCACACAAAACACTGAAGCTTTCTTT. Its translation is CSVVGTQNTEAFF.

This chain joins TRBV19 and TRBJ2-3; a possible D gene is TRBD2 (6 bases). The CDR3 runs to 16 residues. Germline-derived CDR1 and CDR2 are LNHDA and SQIVND (reference sequence). Trimming took 0 bases from V and 2 from J, leaving 12 bases between them. Written as DNA, the CDR3 is TGTGCCAGTAGTATAGATCGGACTACCAACACAGATACGCAGTATTTT. Amino acids: CASSIDRTTNTDTQYF.

This chain uses TRBV4-1 with TRBJ2-1; 10 bases map to TRBD2. Germline V CDR1 and CDR2: MGHRA, YSYEKL. The V and J ends lost 4 bases and 4 bases, in that order; junction bases with no gene match: 10. The CDR3 length is 17 residues. CDR3 sequence (DNA): TGCGCCAGCAGCCGAGACCTCAGCGGGGGGGCTTACAATGAGCAGTTCTTC. It codes for CASSRDLSGGAYNEQFF.

The chain recombines TRBV5-1 with TRBJ2-5, with D unclear. V lost 0 bases, J lost 4 bases, and 16 bases lay in between. This CDR3 region has 16 residues. Germline V lookup: CDR1 SGHRS, CDR2 YFSETQ. The CDR3 protein is CASSLDSRPGGETQYF. The CDR3 DNA sequence: TGCGCCAGCAGCTTGGATTCCAGACCCGGTGGAGAGACCCAGTACTTC. The whole variable domain, remainder taken from reference TRBV5-1 and TRBJ2-5, is KAGVTQTPRYLIKTRGQQVTLSCSPISGHRSVSWYQQTPGQGLQFLFEYFSETQRNKGNFPGRFSGRQFSNSRSEMNVSTLELGDSALYLCASSLDSRPGGETQYFGPGTRLLVL.

The rearrangement uses TRBV5-4 and TRBJ2-3; D not certain. V lost 4 bases to trimming and J lost 2 bases, with 11 bases between them. The CDR3 runs to 14 residues. Germline assignment: CDR1 SGHNT and CDR2 YYREEE (reference sequence). DNA of the CDR3: TGTGCCAGCAGCCCTGACCCCAACACAGATACGCAGTATTTT. Translating it yields CASSPDPNTDTQYF.

CDR3 residues: CASSGGPNEKLFF. The CDR3 nucleotides read TGTGCCAGTTCTGGGGGTCCTAATGAAAAACTGTTTTTT. The chain is built from TRBV9 and TRBJ1-4; tentative D call: TRBD1 (5 bases). Germline-derived CDR1 and CDR2 are SGDLS and YYNGEE. Trimming cost V 8 bases and J 3 bases, with 11 bases left between them. This CDR3 region has 13 residues.

The genes are TRBV11-1 and TRBJ2-7, with a possible D match to TRBD2 (6 bases). This CDR3 contains 13 residues. V lost 1 base and J lost 5, with 9 bases in between. Germline V lookup: CDR1 SGHAT, CDR2 FQDESV (reference sequence). The CDR3 DNA is TGTGCCAGCAGCTTAGACTGGGGGGACGAGCAGTACTTC. As protein: CASSLDWGDEQYF.

The chain combines TRBV10-3 with TRBJ2-2; 8 bases match TRBD1. CDR3 length equals 17 residues. CDR1 and CDR2 (germline): ENHRY, SYGVKD. With V trimmed by 1 base and J by 1 base, 5 bases remained unmatched. The CDR3 DNA sequence: TGTGCCATCAGTGAGTTTGGACAGGGAAGGAACACCGGGGAGCTGTTTTTT. It is translated as CAISEFGQGRNTGELFF.

The V gene is TRBV7-9, the J gene TRBJ2-2; D is possibly TRBD1 (6 bases). Germline CDR1 SEHNR, CDR2 FQNEAQ (reference sequence). The CDR3 is 18 amino acids. V was cut by 3 bases and J by 0 bases, with 17 bases left in between. This CDR3 is CASSLVRGRAPNTGELFF. CDR3 coding DNA: TGTGCCAGCAGCTTGGTCAGGGGCCGGGCACCGAACACCGGGGAGCTGTTTTTT.

This chain joins TRBV28 and TRBJ1-1, with D maybe TRBD1 (5 bases). This CDR3 comprises 16 residues. In germline, CDR1 is MDHEN, CDR2 SYDVKM. V dropped 6 bases and J dropped 0 bases, with 17 bases sitting between them. Here the CDR3 reads CASRPTRGEMNTEAFF. The CDR3, as DNA: TGTGCCAGCAGGCCAACCCGGGGGGAAATGAACACTGAAGCTTTCTTT.

The chain couples TRBV30 to TRBJ2-1, with a tentative D call TRBD1 (5 bases). V lost 2 bases and J 3 bases, leaving 17 bases between the germline ends. The CDR3 consists of 16 residues. Germline CDR1 is GTSNPN and CDR2 is SVGIG (reference sequence). The CDR3 region is CAWSPRVGAVYNEQFF. In DNA form, the CDR3 reads TGTGCCTGGAGTCCCCGGGTAGGGGCGGTCTACAATGAGCAGTTCTTC.

CDR3 nucleotide sequence: TGTGCCAGCAGTTATAGCCACCGAAGCTCCTACGAGCAGTACTTC. The encoded protein is CASSYSHRSSYEQYF. The chain carries TRBV5-5 and TRBJ2-7; no firm D call. The CDR3 has 15 residues. V lost 5 bases and J lost 0, with 15 bases in between. CDR1 is SGHKS and CDR2 is YYEKEE in the germline V gene (reference sequence).

This chain uses TRBV10-3 with TRBJ1-5; TRBD1 aligns across 7 bases. From germline, CDR1 is ENHRY and CDR2 SYGVKD. This CDR3 spans 15 amino acids. Trimming took 0 bases from V and 8 from J; bases not matched to a gene: 7. The CDR3 DNA reads TGTGCCATCAGTGAGTCGGGGGCAGGGGGAGAGCCCCAGCATTTT. Translating gives CAISESGAGGEPQHF.

The gene calls are TRBV30 and TRBJ1-4, with 10 bases lining up with TRBD1. CDR1 and CDR2 (germline): GTSNPN, SVGIG (reference sequence). This CDR3 spans 15 amino acids. The J segment lost 7 bases and the V segment lost 0 bases, leaving 5 bases of the junction unmatched. For the CDR3, the DNA is TGTGCCTGGAGTGTACCTGGGACAGGGGCTGAAAAACTGTTTTTT. Its protein is CAWSVPGTGAEKLFF.

The chain links TRBV5-1 to TRBJ1-2; 7 nucleotides line up with TRBD1. The V and J ends lost 5 bases and 4 bases, in that order; junction bases with no gene match: 5. Germline V gene lookup returns CDR1 SGHRS and CDR2 YFSETQ. CDR3 size: 13 residues. CDR3 region: CASRTGQSYGYTF. In DNA form, the CDR3 reads TGCGCCAGCAGGACGGGACAGTCCTATGGCTACACCTTC.

This clone was recorded a few times. The chain combines TRBV4-1 with TRBJ1-6; 7 bases are shared with TRBD1. This CDR3 has 16 residues. The germline V gene has CDR1 MGHRA and CDR2 YSYEKL. The trim removed 4 bases at V and 10 bases at J, leaving 13 bases unmatched. CDR3 in amino acids: CASSPERPTGDSPLHF. The CDR3 DNA reads TGCGCCAGCAGCCCAGAAAGGCCCACAGGGGACTCACCCCTCCACTTT.

V and J are TRBV6-5 and TRBJ2-7; TRBD2 agrees at 9 bases. Trimming took 6 bases from V and 1 from J; bases not matched to a gene: 7. Germline V gene data show CDR1 as MNHEY and CDR2 as SVGAGI. The CDR3 length is 15 residues. The CDR3, as DNA: TGTGCCAGCAGGGGCGGGAGCGGGGGGTCCTACGAGCAGTACTTC. Translation: CASRGGSGGSYEQYF.

This clone showed up just once. The chain joins TRBV5-4 to TRBJ2-1, with D unresolved. Per the germline V gene, CDR1 is SGHNT and CDR2 is YYREEE (reference sequence). Trimming took off 0 bases at V and 0 bases at J, with 13 bases between the two ends. CDR3 size: 17 residues. The CDR3 bases are TGTGCCAGCAGCTTGGTTCTGGGCGGCAGCTCCTACAATGAGCAGTTCTTC. Its protein is CASSLVLGGSSYNEQFF.

The chain combines TRBV28 with TRBJ1-2; unclear D gene. Germline V gives CDR1 MDHEN, CDR2 SYDVKM. Trimming left V 6 bases short and J 5 bases short, with 13 bases between. CDR3 length equals 13 residues. The CDR3 region is CASSLDGVYGYTF. Written as DNA, the CDR3 is TGTGCCAGCAGCCTGGATGGTGTATATGGCTACACCTTC.

V gene TRBV19 combines with J gene TRBJ1-1; possible D gene TRBD1, 5 bases. Germline lookup yields CDR1 LNHDA and CDR2 SQIVND (reference sequence). V was trimmed by 5 bases and J by 6 bases, leaving 16 bases between them. The CDR3 loop spans 14 amino acids. CDR3 region: CASSPGRWLAEAFF. The CDR3 DNA reads TGTGCCAGTAGTCCGGGACGGTGGTTGGCTGAAGCTTTCTTT.

This clone was recorded only once. V and J are TRBV6-5 and TRBJ1-1; 7 bases line up with TRBD1. The CDR3 spans 14 residues. The trim removed 8 bases at V and 3 bases at J, leaving 9 bases unmatched. Germline V lookup: CDR1 MNHEY, CDR2 SVGAGI. CDR3 loop: CASGPTGFYTEAFF. For the CDR3, the DNA is TGTGCCAGCGGCCCGACAGGGTTTTACACTGAAGCTTTCTTT.